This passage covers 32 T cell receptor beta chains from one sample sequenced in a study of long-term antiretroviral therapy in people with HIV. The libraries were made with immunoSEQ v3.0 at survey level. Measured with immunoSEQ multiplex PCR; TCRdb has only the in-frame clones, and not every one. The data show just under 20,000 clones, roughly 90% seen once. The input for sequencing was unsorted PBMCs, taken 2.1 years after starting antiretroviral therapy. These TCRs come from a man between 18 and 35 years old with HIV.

This CDR3 is CASGYLTGGPYEQYF. Here the CDR3 DNA reads TGTGCCAGCGGATATCTGACAGGGGGTCCCTACGAGCAGTACTTC. The chain combines TRBV25-1 with TRBJ2-7; 9 positions match TRBD1. This CDR3 has 15 residues. Per the germline V gene, CDR1 is MGHDK and CDR2 is SYGVNS. V lost 8 bases, J lost 2 bases, and 10 bases stayed unmatched.

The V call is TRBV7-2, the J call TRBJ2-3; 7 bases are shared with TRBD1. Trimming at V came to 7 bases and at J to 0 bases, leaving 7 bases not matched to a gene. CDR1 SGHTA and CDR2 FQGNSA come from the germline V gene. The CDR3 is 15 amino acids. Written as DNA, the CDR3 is TGTGCCAGCACCCCCGGGACAGAAAGCACAGATACGCAGTATTTT. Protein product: CASTPGTESTDTQYF.

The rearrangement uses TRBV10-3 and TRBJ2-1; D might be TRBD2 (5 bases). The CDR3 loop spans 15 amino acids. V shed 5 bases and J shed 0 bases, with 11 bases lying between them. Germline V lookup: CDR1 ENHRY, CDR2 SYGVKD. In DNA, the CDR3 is TGTGCCATCAGTAACTCAGCGGTCTCCTACAATGAGCAGTTCTTC. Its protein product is CAISNSAVSYNEQFF.

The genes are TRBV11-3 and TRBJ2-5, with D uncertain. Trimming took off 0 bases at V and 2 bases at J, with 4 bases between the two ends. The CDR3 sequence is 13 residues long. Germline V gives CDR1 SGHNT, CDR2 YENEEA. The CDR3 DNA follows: TGTGCCAGCAGCTTAGAAGCGCAAGAGACCCAGTACTTC. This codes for CASSLEAQETQYF.

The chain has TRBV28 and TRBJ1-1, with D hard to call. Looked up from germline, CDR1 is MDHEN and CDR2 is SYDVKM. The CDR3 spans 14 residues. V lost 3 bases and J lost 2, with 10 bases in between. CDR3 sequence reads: CASSLFLVNTEAFF. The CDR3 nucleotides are TGTGCCAGCAGTTTGTTCCTTGTAAACACTGAAGCTTTCTTT.

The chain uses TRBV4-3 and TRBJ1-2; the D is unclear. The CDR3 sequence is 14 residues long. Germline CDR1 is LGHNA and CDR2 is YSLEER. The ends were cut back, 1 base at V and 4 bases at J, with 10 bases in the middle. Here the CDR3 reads CASSQAPESYGYTF. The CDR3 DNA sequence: TGCGCCAGCAGCCAAGCTCCGGAGTCCTATGGCTACACCTTC.

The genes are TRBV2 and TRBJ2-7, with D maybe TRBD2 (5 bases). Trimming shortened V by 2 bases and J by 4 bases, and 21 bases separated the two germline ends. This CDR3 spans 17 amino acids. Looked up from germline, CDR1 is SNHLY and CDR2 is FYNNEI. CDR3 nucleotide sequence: TGTGCCAGCAGTGAACCGAAGTTAGGCGCGGGTGGGTACGAGCAGTACTTC. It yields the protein CASSEPKLGAGGYEQYF.

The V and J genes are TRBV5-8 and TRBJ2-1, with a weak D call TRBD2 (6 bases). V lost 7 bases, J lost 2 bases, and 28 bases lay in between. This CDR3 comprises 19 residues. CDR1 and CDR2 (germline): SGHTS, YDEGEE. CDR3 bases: TGTGCCAGCTTACCCAGCCCTGGGAAGGGAGGCTTTACCTACAATGAGCAGTTCTTC. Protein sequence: CASLPSPGKGGFTYNEQFF.

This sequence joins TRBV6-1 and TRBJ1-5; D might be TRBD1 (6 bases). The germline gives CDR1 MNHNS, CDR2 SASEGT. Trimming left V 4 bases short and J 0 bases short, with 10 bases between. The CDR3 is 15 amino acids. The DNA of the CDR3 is TGTGCCAGCAGTGGATGGACAGCTAGCAATCAGCCCCAGCATTTT. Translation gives CASSGWTASNQPQHF.

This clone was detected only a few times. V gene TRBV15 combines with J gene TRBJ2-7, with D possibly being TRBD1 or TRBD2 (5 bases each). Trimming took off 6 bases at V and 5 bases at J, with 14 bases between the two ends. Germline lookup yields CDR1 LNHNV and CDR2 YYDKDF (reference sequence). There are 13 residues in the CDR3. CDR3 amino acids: CATSGTGANEQYF. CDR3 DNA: TGTGCCACCAGTGGGACGGGCGCCAACGAGCAGTACTTC.

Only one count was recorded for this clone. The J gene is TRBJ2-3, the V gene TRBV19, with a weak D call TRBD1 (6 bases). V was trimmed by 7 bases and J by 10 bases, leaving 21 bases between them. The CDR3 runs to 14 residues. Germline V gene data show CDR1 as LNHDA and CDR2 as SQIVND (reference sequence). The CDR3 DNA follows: TGTGCCAGTACCCCACAGGGCAACAGATTGGCGCAGTATTTT. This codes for CASTPQGNRLAQYF.

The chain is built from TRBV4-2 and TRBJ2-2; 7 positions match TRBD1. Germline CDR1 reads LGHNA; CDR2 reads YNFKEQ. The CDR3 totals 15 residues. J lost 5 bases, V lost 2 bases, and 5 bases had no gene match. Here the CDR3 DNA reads TGTGCCAGCAGCCAATTAACAGGGGATACCGGGGAGCTGTTTTTT. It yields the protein CASSQLTGDTGELFF.

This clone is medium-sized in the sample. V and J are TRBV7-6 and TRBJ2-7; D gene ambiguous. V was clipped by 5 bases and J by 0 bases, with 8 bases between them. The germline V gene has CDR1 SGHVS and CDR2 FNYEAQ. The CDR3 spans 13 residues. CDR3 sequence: CASSPYSSYEQYF. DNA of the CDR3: TGTGCCAGCAGCCCTTACAGCTCCTACGAGCAGTACTTC.

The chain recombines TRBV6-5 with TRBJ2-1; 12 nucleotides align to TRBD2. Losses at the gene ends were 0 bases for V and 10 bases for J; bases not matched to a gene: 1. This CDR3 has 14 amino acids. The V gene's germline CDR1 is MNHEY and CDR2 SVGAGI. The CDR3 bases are TGTGCCAGCAGTTACTCAACTAGCGGGAGGGAGCAGTTCTTC. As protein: CASSYSTSGREQFF.

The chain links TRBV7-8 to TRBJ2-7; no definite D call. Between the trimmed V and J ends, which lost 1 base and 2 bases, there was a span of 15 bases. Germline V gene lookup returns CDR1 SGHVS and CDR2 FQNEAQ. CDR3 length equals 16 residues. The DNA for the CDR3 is TGTGCCAGCAGCTTAGGTGGCCGATTTTACACCTACGAGCAGTACTTC. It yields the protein CASSLGGRFYTYEQYF.

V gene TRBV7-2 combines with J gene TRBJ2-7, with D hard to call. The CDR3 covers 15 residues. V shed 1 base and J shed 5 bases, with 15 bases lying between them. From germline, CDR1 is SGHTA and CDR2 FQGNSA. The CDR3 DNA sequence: TGTGCCAGCAGCTTAGATAGGCAGCGCGGCCACGAGCAGTACTTC. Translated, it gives CASSLDRQRGHEQYF.

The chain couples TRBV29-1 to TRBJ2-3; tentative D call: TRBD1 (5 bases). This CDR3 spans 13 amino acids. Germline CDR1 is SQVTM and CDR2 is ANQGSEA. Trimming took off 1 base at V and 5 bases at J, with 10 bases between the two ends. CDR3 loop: CSVEGTTEDTQYF. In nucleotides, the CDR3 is TGCAGCGTTGAAGGTACGACAGAAGATACGCAGTATTTT.

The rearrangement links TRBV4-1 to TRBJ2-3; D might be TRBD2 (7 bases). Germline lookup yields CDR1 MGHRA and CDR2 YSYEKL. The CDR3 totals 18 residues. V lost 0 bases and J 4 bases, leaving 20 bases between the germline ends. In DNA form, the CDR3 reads TGCGCCAGCAGCCAAGAACGGGGGGCGGTGTCTCGCCCAGATACGCAGTATTTT. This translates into CASSQERGAVSRPDTQYF.

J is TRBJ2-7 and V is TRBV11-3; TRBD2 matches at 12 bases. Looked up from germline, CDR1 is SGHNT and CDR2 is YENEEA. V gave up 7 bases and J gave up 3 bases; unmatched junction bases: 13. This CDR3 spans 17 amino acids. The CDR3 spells CASTPPPSGRADYEQYF. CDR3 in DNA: TGTGCCAGCACCCCACCTCCTAGCGGGAGGGCCGACTACGAGCAGTACTTC.

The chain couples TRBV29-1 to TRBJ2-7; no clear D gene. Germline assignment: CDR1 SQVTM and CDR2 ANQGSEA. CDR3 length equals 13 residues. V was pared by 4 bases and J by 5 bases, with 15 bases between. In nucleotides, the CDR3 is TGCAGCGTTGCTCACAATTGGGGTGACGAGCAGTACTTC. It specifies CSVAHNWGDEQYF.

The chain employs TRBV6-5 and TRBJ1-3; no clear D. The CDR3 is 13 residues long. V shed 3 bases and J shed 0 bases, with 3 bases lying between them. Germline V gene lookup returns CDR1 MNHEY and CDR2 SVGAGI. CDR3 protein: CASSYNSGNTIYF. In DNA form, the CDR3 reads TGTGCCAGCAGTTATAACTCTGGAAACACCATATATTTT.

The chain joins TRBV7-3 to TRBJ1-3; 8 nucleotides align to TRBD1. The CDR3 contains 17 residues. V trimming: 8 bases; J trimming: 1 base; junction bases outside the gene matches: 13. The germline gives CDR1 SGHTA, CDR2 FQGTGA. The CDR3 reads CASLIRDRFESGNTIYF. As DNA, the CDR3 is TGTGCCAGCCTAATCCGGGACAGGTTCGAGTCTGGAAACACCATATATTTT.

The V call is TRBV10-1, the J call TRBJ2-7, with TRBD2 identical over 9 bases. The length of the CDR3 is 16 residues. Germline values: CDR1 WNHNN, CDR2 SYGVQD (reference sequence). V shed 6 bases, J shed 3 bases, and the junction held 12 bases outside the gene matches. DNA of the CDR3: TGCGCCAGCAGGGCCCCCCGGCTAGCGGGATTCTACGAGCAGTACTTC. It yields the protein CASRAPRLAGFYEQYF.

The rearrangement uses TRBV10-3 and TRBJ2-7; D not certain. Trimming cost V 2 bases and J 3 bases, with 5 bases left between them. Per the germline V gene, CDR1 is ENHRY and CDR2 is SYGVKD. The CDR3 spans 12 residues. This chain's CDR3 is CAISEGIYEQYF. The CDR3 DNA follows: TGTGCCATCAGTGAGGGGATCTACGAGCAGTACTTC.

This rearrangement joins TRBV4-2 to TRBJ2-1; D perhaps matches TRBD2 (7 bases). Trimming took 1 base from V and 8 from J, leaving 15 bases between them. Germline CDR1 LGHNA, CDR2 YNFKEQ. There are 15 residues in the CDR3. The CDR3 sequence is CASSQGREAGDEQFF. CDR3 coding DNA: TGTGCCAGCAGCCAAGGTCGGGAGGCAGGGGATGAGCAGTTCTTC.

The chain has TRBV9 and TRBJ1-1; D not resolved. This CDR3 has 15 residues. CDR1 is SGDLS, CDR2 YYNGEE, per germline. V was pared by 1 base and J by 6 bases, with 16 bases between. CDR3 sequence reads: CASSVSAAWAAEAFF. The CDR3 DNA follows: TGTGCCAGCAGCGTATCTGCGGCCTGGGCCGCTGAAGCTTTCTTT.

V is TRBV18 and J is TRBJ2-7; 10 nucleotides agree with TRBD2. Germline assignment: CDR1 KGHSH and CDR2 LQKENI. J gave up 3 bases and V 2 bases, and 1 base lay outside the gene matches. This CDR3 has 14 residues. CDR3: CASSPGTSDYEQYF. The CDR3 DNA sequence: TGTGCCAGCTCACCAGGGACTAGCGACTACGAGCAGTACTTC.

CDR3 sequence: CASSLGAGGFDQPQHF. The CDR3 nucleotides are TGTGCCAGCAGCCTTGGGGCAGGGGGCTTCGATCAGCCCCAGCATTTT. The genes are TRBV9 and TRBJ1-5, with 8 positions matching TRBD1. The germline CDR1 and CDR2 sequences are SGDLS and YYNGEE. This CDR3 comprises 16 residues. Germline trimming cut 4 bases from V and 5 bases from J; bases unmatched to any gene: 11.

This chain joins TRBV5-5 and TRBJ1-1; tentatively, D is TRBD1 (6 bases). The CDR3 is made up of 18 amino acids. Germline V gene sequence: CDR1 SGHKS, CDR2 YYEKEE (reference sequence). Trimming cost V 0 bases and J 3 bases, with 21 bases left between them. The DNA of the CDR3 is TGTGCCAGCAGCTTGGTCGGGGGGCAGCCCCCCGGCCACACTGAAGCTTTCTTT. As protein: CASSLVGGQPPGHTEAFF.

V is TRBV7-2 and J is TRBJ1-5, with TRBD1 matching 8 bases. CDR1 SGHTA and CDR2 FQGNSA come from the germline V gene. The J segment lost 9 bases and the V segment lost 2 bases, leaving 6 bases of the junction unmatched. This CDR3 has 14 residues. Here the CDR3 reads CASSLPPGTGPQHF. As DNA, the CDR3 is TGTGCCAGCAGCTTACCCCCCGGGACAGGGCCCCAGCATTTT. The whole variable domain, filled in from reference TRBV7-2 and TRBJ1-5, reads GAGVSQSPSNKVTEKGKDVELRCDPISGHTALYWYRQSLGQGLEFLIYFQGNSAPDKSGLPSDRFSAERTGGSVSTLTIQRTQQEDSAVYLCASSLPPGTGPQHFGDGTRLSIL.

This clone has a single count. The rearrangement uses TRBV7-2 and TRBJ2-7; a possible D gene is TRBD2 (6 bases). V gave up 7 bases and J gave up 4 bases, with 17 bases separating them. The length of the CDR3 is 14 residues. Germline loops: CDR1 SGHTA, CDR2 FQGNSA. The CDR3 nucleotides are TGTGCCAGCACCGGGCCCCCGGGGGTTTACGAGCAGTACTTC. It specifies CASTGPPGVYEQYF.

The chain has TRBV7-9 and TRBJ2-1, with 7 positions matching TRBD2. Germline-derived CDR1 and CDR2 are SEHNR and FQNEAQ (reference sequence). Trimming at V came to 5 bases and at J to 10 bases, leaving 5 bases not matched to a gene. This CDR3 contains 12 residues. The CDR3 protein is CASSPKAGEQFF. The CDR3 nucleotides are TGTGCCAGCAGCCCTAAAGCGGGGGAGCAGTTCTTC.